A single sample gave rise to the 19 T cell receptor beta chains below, sequenced in a study of T cell responses to AZD1222 COVID-19 vaccine. TCRdb's table, derived via immunoSEQ multiplex PCR, lists solely in-frame clones and lacks some. The sample lists 45,000 or so clones, roughly 90% occurring once. The sample was peripheral blood, taken 28 days after the second AZD1222 dose. These receptors all come from an adult who received the AZD1222 COVID-19 vaccine.

The chain joins TRBV19 to TRBJ2-1; D may correspond to TRBD1 or TRBD2 (5 bases each). Trimming pared 3 bases from V and 8 bases from J, leaving 20 bases between. The CDR3 sequence is 16 residues long. Germline-derived CDR1 and CDR2 are LNHDA and SQIVND (reference sequence). DNA for the CDR3: TGTGCCAGTAGTATCCGTGGGGCTCTGATGGGGGATGAGCAGTTCTTC. Its translation: CASSIRGALMGDEQFF.

The chain couples TRBV7-2 to TRBJ2-7, with D unclear. The V end was cut by 2 bases, the J end by 6 bases, with 11 bases between. The germline gives CDR1 SGHTA, CDR2 FQGNSA. The CDR3 is made up of 13 amino acids. The CDR3 DNA is TGTGCCAGCAGCTTAAATTTCGCCGGCGAGCAGTACTTC. Translating it yields CASSLNFAGEQYF.

The V call is TRBV7-6, the J call TRBJ2-2, with D possibly being TRBD2 (5 bases). The germline V gene encodes CDR1 SGHVS and CDR2 FNYEAQ. The CDR3 runs to 15 residues. With 1 base removed from V and 5 bases from J, the gap between germline ends came to 11 bases. This CDR3 is CASSLDLRGTGELFF. Written as DNA, the CDR3 is TGTGCCAGCAGCTTAGACCTCCGGGGAACCGGGGAGCTGTTTTTT.

The J gene is TRBJ2-5, the V gene TRBV5-1; 10 nucleotides agree with TRBD2. Germline trimming cut 4 bases from V and 2 bases from J; bases unmatched to any gene: 11. This CDR3 has 17 amino acids. Germline lookup yields CDR1 SGHRS and CDR2 YFSETQ. The CDR3 here is CASSPLLAGFAQETQYF. In DNA, the CDR3 is TGCGCCAGCAGCCCTCTACTAGCGGGATTTGCTCAAGAGACCCAGTACTTC.

The chain uses TRBV27 and TRBJ2-7, with TRBD2 matching over 10 bases. The CDR3 is 16 residues long. Trimming took 3 bases from V and 4 from J; bases not matched to a gene: 9. From germline, CDR1 is MNHEY and CDR2 SMNVEV (reference sequence). Written as DNA, the CDR3 is TGTGCCAGCAGTTTCTCCAGCGGGAGGGCCATGTACGAGCAGTACTTC. It encodes CASSFSSGRAMYEQYF.

J is TRBJ2-7 and V is TRBV12-3 or TRBV12-4, with 8 nucleotides matching TRBD2. The CDR3 sequence is 12 residues long. The J segment lost 7 bases and the V segment lost 6 bases, leaving 5 bases of the junction unmatched. CDR3 nucleotides: TGTGCCAGCAGCCTCCGGGGGGGTGAGCAGTACTTC. It is translated as CASSLRGGEQYF.

The J gene is TRBJ2-2, the V gene TRBV5-1, with 7 bases that match TRBD2. V shed 0 bases and J 7 bases; nucleotides not matched to a gene: 15. The V gene's germline CDR1 is SGHRS and CDR2 YFSETQ. The CDR3 is made up of 18 amino acids. Written as DNA, the CDR3 is TGCGCCAGCAGCTTGGGTCCGAGCGGGAACGAAGGTATCGGGGAGCTGTTTTTT. This gives the protein CASSLGPSGNEGIGELFF.

The V call is TRBV19, the J call TRBJ1-6; no definite D call. Germline CDR1 and CDR2: LNHDA and SQIVND (reference sequence). The V and J ends lost 0 bases and 7 bases respectively, with 10 bases between them. This CDR3 has 15 amino acids. CDR3 nucleotide sequence: TGTGCCAGTAGTATAGAAATCCGTGGGAATTCACCCCTCCACTTT. It yields the protein CASSIEIRGNSPLHF.

The chain couples TRBV2 to TRBJ2-5; 10 bases match TRBD2. V shed 5 bases, J shed 5 bases, and the junction held 8 bases outside the gene matches. The germline V gene encodes CDR1 SNHLY and CDR2 FYNNEI. The length of the CDR3 is 15 residues. The CDR3 spells CASSILAGQEETQYF. The CDR3 DNA reads as TGTGCCAGCAGTATACTAGCGGGGCAGGAGGAGACCCAGTACTTC.

The rearrangement links TRBV25-1 to TRBJ2-1; D tentatively fits TRBD1 or TRBD2 (5 bases each). The ends were cut back, 5 bases at V and 2 bases at J, with 13 bases in the middle. This CDR3 has 15 residues. CDR1 MGHDK and CDR2 SYGVNS come from the germline V gene. The CDR3 DNA reads TGTGCCAGCAGTATCGGCCAGGGAGCCTACAATGAGCAGTTCTTC. Translated, it gives CASSIGQGAYNEQFF.

The chain combines TRBV5-1 with TRBJ2-2, with D hard to call. The CDR3 has 13 residues. CDR1 is SGHRS, CDR2 YFSETQ, per germline. V lost 0 bases and J lost 6, with 6 bases in between. For the CDR3, the DNA is TGCGCCAGCAGCTTGGACGGGTCCGGGGAGCTGTTTTTT. Its protein is CASSLDGSGELFF.

The V call is TRBV6-2 or TRBV6-3, the J call TRBJ2-1; TRBD2 matches 14 bases. J was trimmed by 12 bases and V by 5 bases; bases with no gene match: 3. Germline V gene lookup returns CDR1 MNHEY and CDR2 SVGEGT. The CDR3 contains 13 residues. The CDR3 is CASSQGLAGGQFF. The CDR3 DNA follows: TGTGCCAGCAGTCAAGGACTAGCGGGAGGGCAGTTCTTC.

V gene TRBV2 combines with J gene TRBJ1-6; D uncertain. The CDR3 contains 15 residues. CDR1 is SNHLY and CDR2 is FYNNEI in the germline V gene. The V and J ends lost 5 bases and 4 bases respectively, with 12 bases between them. The CDR3 DNA reads TGTGCCAGCAGTCTCCGCGGGCCTTATAATTCACCCCTCCACTTT. Amino acid sequence: CASSLRGPYNSPLHF.

The CDR3 coding sequence is TGTGCCAGTACCCCGGGGGTCAGCTATAGCAATCAGCCCCAGCATTTT. Translating gives CASTPGVSYSNQPQHF. V and J are TRBV19 and TRBJ1-5, with D perhaps TRBD1 (5 bases). This CDR3 is built from 16 residues. V lost 7 bases and J lost 0, with 16 bases in between. Germline values: CDR1 LNHDA, CDR2 SQIVND (reference sequence).

V usage is TRBV5-1 and J usage is TRBJ2-5; 8 bases are shared with TRBD2. Per germline, CDR1 SGHRS and CDR2 YFSETQ. V dropped 0 bases and J dropped 2; count of bases not matched to a gene: 9. The CDR3 runs 17 residues. CDR3 nucleotides: TGCGCCAGCAGCTTGGCAGGGCTAGCGGGCCTTCAAGAGACCCAGTACTTC. Translating gives CASSLAGLAGLQETQYF.

This chain uses TRBV30 with TRBJ1-2; 9 bases align to TRBD1. Germline CDR1 and CDR2: GTSNPN and SVGIG (reference sequence). The CDR3 length is 14 residues. V trimming: 5 bases; J trimming: 8 bases; junction bases outside the gene matches: 12. CDR3 DNA sequence: TGTGCCTGGTTTTTGGGACAGGGAATTTTGGGCTACACCTTC. This gives the protein CAWFLGQGILGYTF.

V is TRBV5-1 and J is TRBJ1-1; D unresolved. This CDR3 is 15 amino acids long. From germline, CDR1 is SGHRS and CDR2 YFSETQ. V lost 2 bases, J lost 0 bases, and 11 bases lay in between. CDR3 in amino acids: CASSLISALNTEAFF. DNA of the CDR3: TGCGCCAGCAGCTTAATCTCGGCCCTGAACACTGAAGCTTTCTTT.

This clone showed up just a few times. The chain employs TRBV30 and TRBJ1-6, with 8 nucleotides matching TRBD1. Trimming at V came to 3 bases and at J to 5 bases, leaving 3 bases not matched to a gene. Germline V CDR1 and CDR2: GTSNPN, SVGIG (reference sequence). This CDR3 spans 14 amino acids. The CDR3 nucleotides are TGTGCCTGGAGCCGGGGACAGGATAATTCACCCCTCCACTTT. Translation gives CAWSRGQDNSPLHF.

The V call is TRBV19, the J call TRBJ1-5, with TRBD1 matching over 8 bases. The CDR3 has 15 residues. The V and J ends lost 7 bases and 1 base, in that order; junction bases with no gene match: 6. CDR1 and CDR2 (germline): LNHDA, SQIVND (reference sequence). DNA for the CDR3: TGTGCCAGTACCTTATACAGGGGGAGCAATCAGCCCCAGCATTTT. Its translation is CASTLYRGSNQPQHF. Together with reference TRBV19 and TRBJ1-5, the CDR3 gives the full variable domain: DGGITQSPKYLFRKEGQNVTLSCEQNLNHDAMYWYRQDPGQGLRLIYYSQIVNDFQKGDIAEGYSVSREKKESFPLTVTSAQKNPTAFYLCASTLYRGSNQPQHFGDGTRLSIL.